This T cell receptor beta chain derives from a study of blood T cells in healthy people across ages. Regarding the study as a whole: The CMV status of each donor remained undetermined, and this could have confounded shifts in expanded clonotypes. Relative to aged donors, long-lived donors carried more naive CD4+ cells and displayed higher diversity.

Primers used in a second PCR of about 7 to 12 cycles were a sample-barcoded 5' primer and a J-beta primer mix. TCRdb processed the 5' RACE reads anew with MiXCR; each CDR3 protein has one entry. Of roughly 900,000 distinct CDR3 sequences listed, 29% were seen once; the top ten hold 15% to 20%. This clonotype was observed a few times. Its antigen remains unknown. The CDR3 loop spans 14 amino acids. Trimming cost V 6 bases and J 3 bases, with 12 bases left between them. Germline CDR1 is KGHSH and CDR2 is LQKENI. Sequencing used blood. The V gene is TRBV18, the J gene TRBJ1-5; D perhaps matches TRBD1 (6 bases). The sequence came from a woman older than 75 in good health. CDR3 loop: CASSPGVNNQPQHF. CDR3 bases: TGTGCCAGCTCGCCAGGGGTAAACAATCAGCCCCAGCATTTT.